The T cell receptor beta chain under discussion was sequenced for a study of beta chain features in type 1 diabetes. Study-wide results and limits: The influence of HLA type on TCRB rearrangement stayed undetermined.

CDR1 and CDR2 (germline): LGHNA, YSLEER. This CDR3 contains 13 residues. V was clipped by 2 bases and J by 8 bases; unmatched bases: 4. One heparinised blood draw averaging about 116 mL was given by each donor. As every portion of the isolated RNA was reverse transcribed, the sequencing read expressed TCRB transcripts. Libraries were prepared by immunoSEQ multiplex PCR; TCRdb keeps only in-frame clonotypes and omits some of them. The profile shows 150,000 to 170,000 clones, about 8.5% of them singletons. Points on this clone: Its specificity is not known.

Sequencing input: central memory CD4+ T cells from blood. The rearrangement uses TRBV4-3 and TRBJ2-3, with 7 positions matching TRBD2. This receptor was taken from a man aged 18 to 29 in good health. Here the CDR3 reads CASSQTASGTQYF. The CDR3 region has the DNA TGCGCCAGCAGCCAAACCGCTAGCGGTACGCAGTATTTT.